The 27 T cell receptor beta chains below were found in one sample sequenced in a study of cytomegalovirus exposure and HLA in healthy donors (dated by TCRdb to 2016 to 2017). Receptor libraries were prepared by the immunoSEQ multiplex PCR assay. For the multiplex PCR, a mixture combining 60 forward primers for TCR Vbeta segments and 13 reverse primers for TCR Jbeta segments was used. TCRdb took over this immuneACCESS table, retaining in-frame rearrangements with V and J assigned. Such tables are incomplete; in checked studies, under half of the missing clones stem from an unresolved V gene, and the remainder is unexplained. Within this sample are under 200,000 clones, with more than 60% of them counted one time only. More than 4% of the sample is in the top ten clones. The material sequenced was PBMCs. Receptor source: a male donor in good health and CMV-seronegative.

The V call is TRBV6-5, the J call TRBJ1-6; TRBD1 might be the D (5 bases). The CDR3 has 15 amino acids. Germline CDR1 is MNHEY and CDR2 is SVGAGI. The V gene lost 10 bases and the J gene lost 0 bases, with 13 bases spanning the gap. The CDR3 DNA reads as TGTGCCATAAGGGGCGGGAGCTCCTATAATTCACCCCTCCACTTT. Its translation: CAIRGGSSYNSPLHF.

The chain has TRBV4-1 and TRBJ2-5; TRBD1 matches 9 bases. The junction had 5 bases not matched to a gene; V was cut back by 4 bases and J by 2 bases. The CDR3 consists of 15 residues. Germline V gene lookup returns CDR1 MGHRA and CDR2 YSYEKL. The CDR3 loop reads CASSPRDREQETQYF. As DNA, the CDR3 is TGCGCCAGCAGCCCGCGGGACAGGGAACAAGAGACCCAGTACTTC.

The chain is built from TRBV7-7 and TRBJ2-2; 12 bases are a match to TRBD2. This CDR3 is built from 17 residues. Trimming took 1 base from V and 7 from J; bases not matched to a gene: 7. The germline gives CDR1 SSHAT, CDR2 FNYEAQ (reference sequence). The CDR3 reads CASSLGGLAGPGGELFF. The CDR3 region has the DNA TGTGCCAGCAGCTTAGGGGGACTAGCGGGCCCCGGCGGGGAGCTGTTTTTT.

This sequence joins TRBV5-1 and TRBJ2-1; D gene ambiguous. The CDR3 consists of 14 residues. V shed 4 bases and J shed 7 bases, with 15 bases lying between them. CDR1 and CDR2 (germline): SGHRS, YFSETQ. This CDR3 is CASSPGDPRNEQFF. The DNA for the CDR3 is TGCGCCAGCAGCCCTGGAGACCCCCGGAATGAGCAGTTCTTC. Using reference TRBV5-1 and TRBJ2-1 for the parts outside the CDR3, the full variable domain is KAGVTQTPRYLIKTRGQQVTLSCSPISGHRSVSWYQQTPGQGLQFLFEYFSETQRNKGNFPGRFSGRQFSNSRSEMNVSTLELGDSALYLCASSPGDPRNEQFFGPGTRLTVL.

The chain is built from TRBV4-3 and TRBJ2-3; 10 nucleotides match TRBD2. V trimming: 1 base; J trimming: 0 bases; junction bases outside the gene matches: 4. CDR1 LGHNA and CDR2 YSLEER come from the germline V gene. The CDR3 covers 17 residues. The CDR3 sequence: CASSQGQAGGSTDTQYF. In DNA form, the CDR3 reads TGCGCCAGCAGCCAAGGGCAAGCGGGAGGGAGCACAGATACGCAGTATTTT.

This chain uses TRBV19 with TRBJ2-4; D is perhaps TRBD2 (5 bases). The V end was cut by 5 bases, the J end by 9 bases, with 14 bases between. Germline V lookup: CDR1 LNHDA, CDR2 SQIVND (reference sequence). There are 13 residues in the CDR3. Here the CDR3 DNA reads TGTGCCAGTAGTTTGGGTAGCGAGAGCATTCAGTACTTC. It codes for CASSLGSESIQYF.

Notes on this clone: Within the sample, other DNA sequences also encode this same CDR3. This chain connects TRBV27 to TRBJ1-5; D is undetermined. CDR1 and CDR2 from the germline V gene are MNHEY and SMNVEV (reference sequence). This CDR3 is built from 18 residues. Between the trimmed V and J ends, which lost 3 bases and 0 bases, there was a span of 18 bases. CDR3 protein: CASSFRVTGVYSNQPQHF. In DNA, the CDR3 is TGTGCCAGCAGTTTTCGGGTGACCGGTGTTTATAGCAATCAGCCCCAGCATTTT.

The V and J genes are TRBV4-1 and TRBJ2-5; no clear D gene. Germline CDR1 and CDR2: MGHRA and YSYEKL. Trimming stripped 0 bases from V and 5 bases from J, with 10 bases between. CDR3 length: 14 amino acids. CDR3 protein: CASSQDSWRETQYF. Here the CDR3 DNA reads TGCGCCAGCAGCCAAGATAGTTGGCGGGAGACCCAGTACTTC.

This clone occurred a few times. The genes are TRBV2 and TRBJ1-1; D perhaps matches TRBD1 (5 bases). Trimming took 4 bases from V and 4 from J, leaving 13 bases between them. The CDR3 totals 14 residues. Germline V gene sequence: CDR1 SNHLY, CDR2 FYNNEI. CDR3 protein: CASSVRGGTTEAFF. In DNA form, the CDR3 reads TGTGCCAGCAGTGTTAGGGGTGGTACCACTGAAGCTTTCTTT.

As concerns this clone: A read error may account for a junction end that differs from germline. The rearrangement joins TRBV6-5 to TRBJ2-5; 10 bases map to TRBD2. Germline assignment: CDR1 MNHEY and CDR2 SVGAGI. This CDR3 has 15 residues. CDR3 sequence reads: CVSSYNTSGIGTQYF. CDR3 DNA: TGTGTCAGCAGTTACAACACTAGCGGGATCGGGACCCAGTACTTC.

The gene calls are TRBV5-1 and TRBJ1-2, with D possibly matching TRBD1 (5 bases). CDR1 is SGHRS and CDR2 is YFSETQ in the germline V gene. Trimming pared 6 bases from V and 2 bases from J, leaving 11 bases between. The CDR3 loop spans 13 amino acids. This chain's CDR3 is CASTSQGNYGYTF. The CDR3 region has the DNA TGCGCCAGCACAAGTCAGGGCAACTATGGCTACACCTTC.

This clone was picked up a small number of times. This rearrangement joins TRBV5-1 to TRBJ2-7; a possible D gene is TRBD1 (6 bases). The V gene's germline CDR1 is SGHRS and CDR2 YFSETQ. The CDR3 consists of 14 residues. The germline V and J ends were trimmed by 2 bases and 7 bases, with 16 bases remaining between them. The CDR3 sequence: CASSFTGTTFEQYF. As DNA, the CDR3 is TGCGCCAGCAGCTTCACCGGGACAACGTTTGAGCAGTACTTC.

This chain uses TRBV7-3 with TRBJ2-3; perhaps TRBD2 as D (6 bases). CDR3 length: 18 residues. Germline V CDR1 and CDR2: SGHTA, FQGTGA. Trimming shortened V by 2 bases and J by 3 bases, and 21 bases separated the two germline ends. DNA for the CDR3: TGTGCCAGCAGCTTAGAAAGGCGGGGTCGTGGCGAGACAGATACGCAGTATTTT. Amino acid sequence: CASSLERRGRGETDTQYF.

This sequence joins TRBV6-6 and TRBJ2-7, with a tentative D call TRBD1 (6 bases). V dropped 6 bases and J dropped 4 bases, with 13 bases sitting between them. This CDR3 region has 13 residues. Germline V lookup: CDR1 MNHNY, CDR2 SVGAGI (reference sequence). The CDR3 is CASSQGGAYEQYF. In nucleotides, the CDR3 is TGTGCCAGCAGCCAAGGGGGAGCATACGAGCAGTACTTC.

The V call is TRBV11-1, the J call TRBJ2-7; possible D gene TRBD1, 7 bases. The CDR3 consists of 15 residues. CDR1 and CDR2 (germline): SGHAT, FQDESV (reference sequence). Trimming cost V 1 base and J 2 bases, with 12 bases left between them. CDR3 amino acids: CASSLGRGLPYEQYF. CDR3 DNA: TGTGCCAGCAGCTTAGGGAGGGGGCTTCCCTACGAGCAGTACTTC. The whole variable domain, remainder taken from reference TRBV11-1 and TRBJ2-7, is EAEVAQSPRYKITEKSQAVAFWCDPISGHATLYWYRQILGQGPELLVQFQDESVVDDSQLPKDRFSAERLKGVDSTLKIQPAELGDSAMYLCASSLGRGLPYEQYFGPGTRLTVT.

J is TRBJ2-3 and V is TRBV27; TRBD2 aligns across 7 bases. V dropped 5 bases and J dropped 0; count of bases not matched to a gene: 14. Germline CDR1 MNHEY, CDR2 SMNVEV (reference sequence). The CDR3 runs to 18 residues. The CDR3 DNA is TGTGCCAGCAGTCTCCGAAGGACTAGTGGGACCAGCACAGATACGCAGTATTTT. Residues: CASSLRRTSGTSTDTQYF.

CDR3 nucleotides: TGTGCCAGCAGCTTAGGATACCGGACAGTCGAGCAGTACTTC. Translated, it gives CASSLGYRTVEQYF. This chain links TRBV11-1 with TRBJ2-7, with a possible D match to TRBD1 (6 bases). V gave up 1 base and J gave up 6 bases, with 13 bases separating them. The CDR3 totals 14 residues. In germline, CDR1 is SGHAT, CDR2 FQDESV (reference sequence).

The J gene is TRBJ2-5, the V gene TRBV7-2, with 7 bases aligning to TRBD1. The CDR3 loop spans 14 amino acids. The V gene end was trimmed by 2 bases and the J gene end by 4 bases; junction bases not matched to a gene: 4. Germline V gene data show CDR1 as SGHTA and CDR2 as FQGNSA. The CDR3 region is CASSLSRGRETQYF. The CDR3 DNA is TGTGCCAGCAGCTTATCAAGGGGGCGAGAGACCCAGTACTTC.

The chain has TRBV28 and TRBJ2-7, with D possibly TRBD2 on 5 matching bases. This CDR3 is 14 amino acids long. Trimming left V 7 bases short and J 0 bases short, with 13 bases between. Germline lookup yields CDR1 MDHEN and CDR2 SYDVKM. CDR3 nucleotides: TGTGCCAGCACCCCCGTTGGGAGCTCCTACGAGCAGTACTTC. Protein product: CASTPVGSSYEQYF.

This clone has only one observation. The gene calls are TRBV13 and TRBJ2-1; 9 nucleotides align to TRBD2. This CDR3 has 17 residues. V gave up 1 base and J gave up 4 bases; unmatched junction bases: 8. Germline lookup yields CDR1 PRHDT and CDR2 FYEKMQ (reference sequence). CDR3 residues: CASSLEPLAGPYNEQFF. CDR3 nucleotide sequence: TGTGCCAGCAGCTTAGAACCCCTAGCGGGGCCTTACAATGAGCAGTTCTTC.

This sequence joins TRBV9 and TRBJ1-2; no clear D gene. Germline V gene sequence: CDR1 SGDLS, CDR2 YYNGEE. The CDR3 runs 16 residues. Trimming pared 1 base from V and 0 bases from J, leaving 13 bases between. The CDR3 DNA sequence: TGTGCCAGCAGCGTAAGCTTCACGGGAGCTAACTATGGCTACACCTTC. Translating gives CASSVSFTGANYGYTF.

V usage is TRBV11-2 and J usage is TRBJ1-2; weak D call: TRBD1 (5 bases). The germline gives CDR1 SGHAT, CDR2 FQNNGV. V shed 7 bases and J shed 2 bases, with 11 bases lying between them. This CDR3 has 13 residues. The DNA of the CDR3 is TGTGCCAGCAACGATGACAGCAACTATGGCTACACCTTC. Translation: CASNDDSNYGYTF.

This chain links TRBV2 with TRBJ2-5, with 10 bases aligning to TRBD1. This CDR3 comprises 15 residues. The germline V gene has CDR1 SNHLY and CDR2 FYNNEI. V lost 5 bases and J lost 2; bases outside the gene matches: 5. The CDR3 region has the DNA TGTGCCAGCAGTCGGGACAGGGGAACGCAAGAGACCCAGTACTTC. Residues: CASSRDRGTQETQYF.

This clone was seen only a few times. The rearrangement links TRBV5-1 to TRBJ2-7; D is unclear. Between the trimmed V and J ends, which lost 4 bases and 0 bases, there was a span of 5 bases. The CDR3 runs 12 residues. Germline V lookup: CDR1 SGHRS, CDR2 YFSETQ. CDR3 in DNA: TGCGCCAGCAGCCCCAACTCCTACGAGCAGTACTTC. It translates to CASSPNSYEQYF.

The genes are TRBV11-2 and TRBJ2-5, with D maybe TRBD1 (6 bases). Gene TRBJ2-7 matches the end of the DNA better, so the J call may be wrong. CDR3 length: 14 residues. Germline CDR1 reads SGHAT; CDR2 reads FQNNGV. The CDR3 loop reads CASSLAQGSYEQYF. CDR3 in DNA: TGTGCCAGCAGCTTAGCTCAGGGGTCCTACGAGCAGTACTTC.

This chain connects TRBV18 to TRBJ1-5; a weak D match, TRBD1 (6 bases). V dropped 1 base and J dropped 4 bases, with 11 bases sitting between them. The CDR3 extends over 15 amino acids. Looked up from germline, CDR1 is KGHSH and CDR2 is LQKENI. For the CDR3, the DNA is TGTGCCAGCTCACCACGGGGGCGCCTGAATCAGCCCCAGCATTTT. Protein sequence: CASSPRGRLNQPQHF. The entire variable domain, with the rest obtained from reference TRBV18 and TRBJ1-5, is as follows: NAGVMQNPRHLVRRRGQEARLRCSPMKGHSHVYWYRQLPEEGLKFMVYLQKENIIDESGMPKERFSAEFPKEGPSILRIQQVVRGDSAAYFCASSPRGRLNQPQHFGDGTRLSIL.

The rearrangement uses TRBV9 and TRBJ1-5, with 9 bases aligning to TRBD1. V shed 4 bases and J 2 bases; nucleotides not matched to a gene: 7. CDR3 length: 16 amino acids. The V gene's germline CDR1 is SGDLS and CDR2 YYNGEE. CDR3 loop: CASSPRGDRGNQPQHF. CDR3 sequence (DNA): TGTGCCAGCAGCCCAAGGGGGGACAGGGGCAATCAGCCCCAGCATTTT.